The present T cell receptor (beta chain) was sequenced within a study of beta chain features in type 1 diabetes. V shed 3 bases and J 7 bases; nucleotides not matched to a gene: 8. Per the germline V gene, CDR1 is SGHTA and CDR2 is FQGNSA. The CDR3 has 14 residues. cDNA synthesis used the whole RNA isolate, giving expressed TCRB sequences. The repertoire was sequenced with immunoSEQ multiplex PCR; TCRdb's copy has only in-frame clones and lacks some. The sample records roughly 250,000 clones, about 70% being singletons. As concerns this clone: Its antigen is not known.

Findings and limits, study-wide: A moderate, significant TCRB CDR3 shortening appeared in type 1 diabetes across four CD4+ subsets.

The specimen was naive CD4+ T cells from blood. V and J are TRBV7-2 and TRBJ2-7; TRBD1 agrees at 8 bases. The TCR sequence derives from a man aged 25 to 40 in good health. In DNA, the CDR3 is TGTGCCAGCAGCTTCGGTGGGACAGGTACTGAGCAGTACTTC. Protein: CASSFGGTGTEQYF. Variable domain in full (rest from reference TRBV7-2 and TRBJ2-7): GAGVSQSPSNKVTEKGKDVELRCDPISGHTALYWYRQSLGQGLEFLIYFQGNSAPDKSGLPSDRFSAERTGGSVSTLTIQRTQQEDSAVYLCASSFGGTGTEQYFGPGTRLTVT.